A selection of T cell receptor beta chains follows, all from one sample in a study of blood T cell repertoires in COVID-19. Generated by immunoSEQ multiplex PCR, the TCRdb table keeps only in-frame clones and is missing some. The sample shows 110,000 to 150,000 clones, over 70% of them seen only once. The source material was peripheral blood. These receptors all stem from a human donor in a cohort sampled during active COVID-19. Both conserved end residues are part of each CDR3. Each record gives: J gene, V gene, D gene, clone size, CDR3 protein, CDR3 DNA. The D gene is left open where the match is weak. For some rows the clone size is stated as once, few or many, or as a class when expanded; others skip it.

TRBJ2-3	TRBV7-2	.	.	CASSFGGGQYF	TGTGCCAGCAGCTTTGGCGGAGGGCAGTATTTT
TRBJ1-3	TRBV5-8	TRBD1	.	CASSLGQGSAGNTIYF	TGTGCCAGCAGCTTGGGACAGGGATCGGCTGGAAACACCATATATTTT
TRBJ2-5	TRBV24-1	.	.	CATSETPQETQYF	TGTGCCACCAGTGAAACTCCTCAAGAGACCCAGTACTTC
TRBJ2-3	TRBV7-8	TRBD2	once	CASSLEGGTTTDTQYF	TGTGCCAGCAGCTTAGAAGGAGGGACTACTACAGATACGCAGTATTTT
TRBJ2-1	TRBV9	.	.	CASSVDNYNEQFF	TGTGCCAGCAGCGTCGACAACTACAATGAGCAGTTCTTC
TRBJ1-4	TRBV18	TRBD1	few	CASSPDRGIEKLFF	TGTGCCAGCTCACCGGACAGGGGCATTGAAAAACTGTTTTTT
TRBJ2-1	TRBV11-3	TRBD2	.	CASSLGLAGVRSYNEQFF	TGTGCCAGCAGCTTAGGGCTAGCGGGGGTCAGATCCTACAATGAGCAGTTCTTC
TRBJ2-1	TRBV11-2	TRBD2	few	CASSPIAGVGNEQFF	TGTGCCAGCAGCCCTATAGCGGGGGTTGGCAATGAGCAGTTCTTC
TRBJ2-5	TRBV11-3	.	.	CASSQRVQAETQYF	TGTGCCAGCAGCCAGAGGGTTCAGGCAGAGACCCAGTACTTC
TRBJ1-1	TRBV5-1	.	.	CASSPPGGAQTEAFF	TGCGCCAGCAGCCCCCCTGGGGGGGCGCAGACTGAAGCTTTCTTT
TRBJ1-1	TRBV21-1	.	.	CASSNWRWGTGPLANTEAFF	TGTGCCAGCAGCAACTGGAGATGGGGGACAGGGCCACTAGCGAACACTGAAGCTTTCTTT
TRBJ1-6	TRBV4-1	.	.	CASSPGLGGSSYNSPLHF	TGCGCCAGCAGCCCGGGTCTGGGGGGAAGCTCCTATAATTCACCCCTCCACTTT
TRBJ2-5	TRBV11-2	TRBD2	.	CASSPGLNQETQYF	TGTGCCAGCAGCCCGGGACTAAACCAAGAGACCCAGTACTTC
TRBJ1-2	TRBV30	TRBD1	.	CAWRDRTGDYGYTF	TGTGCCTGGAGAGACCGGACAGGGGACTATGGCTACACCTTC
TRBJ2-5	TRBV7-6	TRBD2	.	CASSTASGGPGDQETQYF	TGTGCCAGCAGCACCGCTAGCGGGGGGCCCGGGGACCAAGAGACCCAGTACTTC
TRBJ2-7	TRBV18	.	few	CASSPGSSYEQYF	TGTGCCAGCTCACCAGGGAGCTCCTACGAGCAGTACTTC
TRBJ1-4	TRBV4-3	.	.	CASSQETGVNEKLFF	TGCGCCAGCAGCCAAGAGACAGGAGTGAATGAAAAACTGTTTTTT
TRBJ1-2	TRBV2	.	.	CASSPDTANYGYTF	TGTGCCAGCAGCCCGGACACAGCTAACTATGGCTACACCTTC
TRBJ1-1	TRBV6-6	.	.	CASRYNGVGTEAFF	TGTGCCAGCCGCTACAACGGGGTCGGGACTGAAGCTTTCTTT